Following are 14 T cell receptor beta chains from one sample sequenced in a study of monozygotic twins with inflammatory bowel disease. TCRdb reprocessed the 5' RACE reads and stores each CDR3 protein as one record, lacking DNA. The sample table includes a few hundred thousand distinct CDR3 sequences. The sequenced material came from blood. The origin of the receptors is a human donor with ulcerative colitis or Crohn's disease, or a healthy co-twin of an affected twin (not recorded which).

The V and J genes are TRBV5-4 and TRBJ1-1. The germline V gene has CDR1 SGHNT and CDR2 YYREEE (reference sequence). The CDR3 totals 18 residues. The CDR3 sequence: CASSFSTGRGGRVTEAFF.

Measured by frequency, this clonotype is medium-sized. The chain joins TRBV7-8 to TRBJ2-7; TCRdb lists TRBD1, though no DNA is available to test this call. Germline CDR1 reads SGHVS; CDR2 reads FQNEAQ. CDR3 length equals 15 residues. Here the CDR3 reads CASSPVLRGVYEQYF.

V is TRBV4-2 and J is TRBJ2-7; TCRdb returns TRBD2, unconfirmable since there is no DNA. This CDR3 has 19 amino acids. Germline CDR1 reads LGHNA; CDR2 reads YNFKEQ. This chain's CDR3 is CASSPRTQPRSGSIYEQYF.

The rearrangement uses TRBV18 and TRBJ2-7; TCRdb's D call of TRBD1 is untestable without DNA. From germline, CDR1 is KGHSH and CDR2 LQKENI. This CDR3 region has 13 residues. The CDR3 reads CASSPPGGYEQYF.

The gene calls are TRBV30 and TRBJ1-2; TCRdb picks TRBD1, but there is no DNA to check that call. The CDR3 runs to 14 residues. Germline V gene lookup returns CDR1 GTSNPN and CDR2 SVGIG (reference sequence). The CDR3 here is CAGDGFEGIYGYTF.

This chain joins TRBV10-3 and TRBJ2-5. Germline V lookup: CDR1 ENHRY, CDR2 SYGVKD. The CDR3 spans 14 residues. The CDR3 here is CAINDPGYQETQYF.

The rearrangement links TRBV18 to TRBJ2-7; TCRdb calls TRBD2, which cannot be checked without DNA. The CDR3 runs to 16 residues. Germline CDR1 reads KGHSH; CDR2 reads LQKENI. The CDR3 loop is CASSPLTSGASYEQYF.

CDR3 in amino acids: CSAEWGGRDGELFF. The V gene is TRBV20-1, the J gene TRBJ2-2; TCRdb gives TRBD2 as the D gene, but with no DNA this cannot be confirmed. The germline CDR1 and CDR2 sequences are DFQATT and SNEGSKA (reference sequence). CDR3 size: 14 residues.

The chain uses TRBV3-1 and TRBJ2-7; the TCRdb D gene call, TRBD1, has no DNA to confirm it. This CDR3 contains 14 residues. The V gene's germline CDR1 is LGHDT and CDR2 YNNKEL (reference sequence). CDR3 sequence reads: CASSQGTQSYEQYF.

V gene TRBV28 combines with J gene TRBJ2-5; the TCRdb call, TRBD1, lacks DNA for checking. This CDR3 region has 14 residues. CDR1 MDHEN and CDR2 SYDVKM come from the germline V gene. The CDR3 region is CASNQRGRRETQYF.

This chain links TRBV4-2 with TRBJ2-7; TCRdb's D call, TRBD2, is unchecked because there is no DNA. Germline V CDR1 and CDR2: LGHNA, YNFKEQ. The CDR3 has 13 residues. The CDR3 region is CASSIARAYEQYF.

The chain combines TRBV10-2 with TRBJ2-3; with no DNA, the TCRdb D assignment of TRBD1 cannot be verified. CDR3 length equals 13 residues. Germline V gene data show CDR1 as WSHSY and CDR2 as SAAADI. The CDR3 loop is CASISPGADTQYF.

This chain connects TRBV7-2 to TRBJ2-3; TCRdb lists TRBD1, though no DNA is available to test this call. CDR1 is SGHTA and CDR2 is FQGNSA in the germline V gene. The CDR3 has 16 residues. The CDR3 protein is CASSPDRGRATDTQYF. Full variable domain (remainder filled in from reference TRBV7-2 and TRBJ2-3): GAGVSQSPSNKVTEKGKDVELRCDPISGHTALYWYRQSLGQGLEFLIYFQGNSAPDKSGLPSDRFSAERTGGSVSTLTIQRTQQEDSAVYLCASSPDRGRATDTQYFGPGTRLTVL.

V gene TRBV28 combines with J gene TRBJ2-7; the TRBD1 assignment by TCRdb is unverifiable without DNA. The germline V gene encodes CDR1 MDHEN and CDR2 SYDVKM. The CDR3 sequence is 15 residues long. The CDR3 sequence is CASSLVWDGPYEQYF.